This TCR beta chain originates from a study of T cell repertoires in cytomegalovirus infection. General study results and limits: There were carriers of CMV plus the relevant HLA, and cumulative public TCR beta family frequency identified them. CMV-specific TCR beta clonotypes restricted by HLA-C were the ones dominating the ex vivo response.

The CDR3 contains 11 residues. Trimming shortened V by 6 bases and J by 14 bases, and 14 bases separated the two germline ends. Germline-derived CDR1 and CDR2 are LNHDA and SQIVND (reference sequence). This clonotype was counted at least ten times. What it recognizes is unknown. TCRdb reprocessed the reads with MiXCR, giving one entry per CDR3 protein. Among more than 90,000 distinct CDR3 sequences listed, 10% were seen once. The rearrangement links TRBV19 to TRBJ2-1, with D tentatively TRBD1 (6 bases). This TCR derives from a human donor in good health (CMV status not recorded). Some clones in this sample may be carry-over from other donors' samples. Sequenced: PBMCs, sequenced either directly or after in vitro stimulation (not recorded which). In DNA form, the CDR3 reads TGTGCCAGTAGGGCAGGGGAGATCAAGTTCTTC. Protein sequence: CASRAGEIKFF.